Listed here are 32 T cell receptor beta chains from one sample, sequenced in a study of vaccination and CD4 T cells after COVID-19. The treatment: roughly 10-day PBMC culture with coronavirus spike peptide pools or control peptides (ViraFEST assay). These receptors have no known antigen. Sequencing of cultured CD4+ T cell DNA used the Oncomine TCR Beta short-read assay. TCRdb analysed the PCR reads with MiXCR anew, one entry per CDR3 protein. The table records around 15,000 distinct CDR3 sequences, around 55% of them present only once. Input material: CD4+ T cells from blood, cultured in vitro. These receptors all come from a human donor who had recovered from COVID-19.

This clonotype showed up just a few times. The CDR3 is CASSLEGHFSPLHF. The CDR3 nucleotides read TGTGCCAGCAGCTTAGAGGGACACTTTTCACCCCTCCACTTT. This chain uses TRBV7-9 with TRBJ1-6; D is possibly TRBD1 (6 bases). The CDR3 runs to 14 residues. Between the trimmed V and J ends, which lost 1 base and 9 bases, there was a span of 10 bases. The germline gives CDR1 SEHNR, CDR2 FQNEAQ (reference sequence).

The V call is TRBV6-5, the J call TRBJ1-2, with 9 nucleotides matching TRBD1. Germline values: CDR1 MNHEY, CDR2 SVGAGI. The V and J ends lost 4 bases and 4 bases, in that order; junction bases with no gene match: 13. CDR3 size: 17 residues. The CDR3 is CASSSDRGKEFGYGYTF. CDR3 nucleotides: TGTGCCAGCAGTTCAGACAGGGGGAAGGAGTTCGGCTATGGCTACACCTTC.

This clonotype was counted between two and nine times. The J gene is TRBJ1-6, the V gene TRBV25-1; 7 nucleotides match TRBD1. Germline V CDR1 and CDR2: MGHDK, SYGVNS. J lost 10 bases, V lost 8 bases, and 11 bases had no gene match. The CDR3 has 14 amino acids. In DNA, the CDR3 is TGTGCCAGCGCCATGACAGGGATGAGATCACCCCTCCACTTT. It specifies CASAMTGMRSPLHF.

The J gene is TRBJ2-2, the V gene TRBV15, with D tentatively TRBD1 or TRBD2 (6 bases each). This CDR3 comprises 14 residues. Trimming stripped 2 bases from V and 6 bases from J, with 10 bases between. Germline CDR1 reads LNHNV; CDR2 reads YYDKDF (reference sequence). The CDR3 protein is CATSRNREAGELFF. The CDR3 bases are TGTGCCACCAGCAGAAACAGGGAGGCCGGGGAGCTGTTTTTT.

The chain employs TRBV6-1 and TRBJ1-1; 9 nucleotides line up with TRBD1. Germline V gene data show CDR1 as MNHNS and CDR2 as SASEGT. The ends lost 4 bases at V and 5 bases at J; junction bases unmatched: 5. This CDR3 has 14 amino acids. The CDR3 nucleotides read TGTGCCAGCAGTGTCTCTGGACAGGGGACTGAAGCTTTCTTT. Its protein product is CASSVSGQGTEAFF.

This clonotype was observed a few times. The genes are TRBV6-4 and TRBJ2-3, with 9 nucleotides matching TRBD1. Germline-derived CDR1 and CDR2 are MRHNA and SNTAGT. This CDR3 is built from 17 residues. V lost 1 base to trimming and J lost 4 bases; unmatched junction nucleotides: 9. The CDR3 is CASSDFRDRDNPDTQYF. The CDR3 coding sequence is TGTGCCAGCAGTGACTTTCGGGACAGGGATAATCCAGATACGCAGTATTTT.

This chain links TRBV7-9 with TRBJ2-7, with 7 bases lining up with TRBD1. V shed 6 bases, J shed 9 bases, and the junction held 20 bases outside the gene matches. CDR3 length: 16 amino acids. Germline CDR1 reads SEHNR; CDR2 reads FQNEAQ (reference sequence). CDR3 nucleotide sequence: TGTGCCAGCAGACCCACCAGCTACAGGGGCGACGTTGGGCAGTACTTC. It is translated as CASRPTSYRGDVGQYF.

V and J are TRBV7-9 and TRBJ1-4; tentative D call: TRBD1 (5 bases). V was pared by 5 bases and J by 3 bases, with 13 bases between. The germline V gene has CDR1 SEHNR and CDR2 FQNEAQ (reference sequence). CDR3 length: 15 amino acids. CDR3 region: CASSLRGGANEKLFF. The DNA of the CDR3 is TGTGCCAGCAGCCTCAGAGGAGGGGCTAATGAAAAACTGTTTTTT.

The rearrangement joins TRBV7-2 to TRBJ2-2; a possible D gene is TRBD2 (6 bases). CDR1 SGHTA and CDR2 FQGNSA come from the germline V gene. V lost 6 bases, J lost 4 bases, and 12 bases lay in between. CDR3 size: 14 residues. The CDR3 region has the DNA TGTGCCAGCAGACAGACTAGGACCACCGGGGAGCTGTTTTTT. The encoded protein is CASRQTRTTGELFF.

This rearrangement joins TRBV20-1 to TRBJ2-1; 8 nucleotides match TRBD2. V shed 1 base, J shed 6 bases, and the junction held 8 bases outside the gene matches. The CDR3 is 15 amino acids. Germline V gene lookup returns CDR1 DFQATT and CDR2 SNEGSKA (reference sequence). The CDR3 DNA is TGCAGTGCTAGAGGGCCGGGAGGGCCTGGCAATGAGCAGTTCTTC. Its protein product is CSARGPGGPGNEQFF.

This chain uses TRBV20-1 with TRBJ2-5, with a possible D match to TRBD2 (6 bases). Germline V gene sequence: CDR1 DFQATT, CDR2 SNEGSKA (reference sequence). The CDR3 has 13 residues. The V end lost 2 bases, the J end lost 1 base, and 8 bases lay between the germline ends. As DNA, the CDR3 is TGCAGTGCTAGACGGGACTTCCAAGAGACCCAGTACTTC. It encodes CSARRDFQETQYF.

The rearrangement links TRBV19 to TRBJ1-6; 7 bases fit TRBD1. V was clipped by 5 bases and J by 7 bases; unmatched bases: 5. Germline lookup yields CDR1 LNHDA and CDR2 SQIVND (reference sequence). This CDR3 has 14 residues. This CDR3 is CASSPGQSNSPLHF. CDR3 coding DNA: TGTGCCAGTAGTCCGGGACAGTCCAATTCACCCCTCCACTTT.

CDR3 in amino acids: CASSYSTNSETQYF. The CDR3 DNA follows: TGTGCCAGCAGTTACTCGACTAATTCCGAGACCCAGTACTTC. This chain joins TRBV6-5 and TRBJ2-5; D might be TRBD2 (5 bases). CDR1 and CDR2 from the germline V gene are MNHEY and SVGAGI. The germline V and J ends were trimmed by 0 bases and 5 bases, with 10 bases remaining between them. The CDR3 is 14 amino acids.

This sequence joins TRBV7-2 and TRBJ1-2, with a tentative D call TRBD1 (5 bases). The CDR3 extends over 13 amino acids. CDR1 is SGHTA, CDR2 FQGNSA, per germline. The V and J ends lost 3 bases and 4 bases respectively, with 9 bases between them. CDR3 DNA sequence: TGTGCCAGCAGCTTTACAGGATTCTATGGCTACACCTTC. Protein sequence: CASSFTGFYGYTF.

The J gene is TRBJ1-1, the V gene TRBV7-9, with 8 nucleotides matching TRBD1. The CDR3 is 16 amino acids. Germline CDR1 SEHNR, CDR2 FQNEAQ (reference sequence). J gave up 1 base and V 5 bases, and 9 bases lay outside the gene matches. CDR3 amino acids: CASSPLRTGTNTEAFF. DNA for the CDR3: TGTGCCAGCAGCCCCCTACGGACAGGGACGAACACTGAAGCTTTCTTT.

The chain recombines TRBV11-1 with TRBJ2-2; 7 bases align to TRBD1. The CDR3 loop spans 18 amino acids. The germline V gene has CDR1 SGHAT and CDR2 FQDESV (reference sequence). Trimming removed 5 bases from V and 4 bases from J; junction bases left unmatched: 16. The CDR3 is CASSPSLPLQGFTGELFF. DNA for the CDR3: TGTGCCAGCAGCCCCTCACTACCCTTACAGGGGTTCACCGGGGAGCTGTTTTTT.

The rearrangement uses TRBV4-2 and TRBJ1-3, with 7 bases identical to TRBD1. The CDR3 contains 18 residues. Germline CDR1 reads LGHNA; CDR2 reads YNFKEQ. The junction had 8 bases not matched to a gene; V was cut back by 0 bases and J by 0 bases. The CDR3 is CASSQDLGDSLSGNTIYF. In DNA form, the CDR3 reads TGTGCCAGCAGCCAAGATTTAGGGGACAGCCTCTCTGGAAACACCATATATTTT.

The chain has TRBV20-1 and TRBJ1-2, with 9 bases fitting TRBD1. This CDR3 is 17 amino acids long. V was clipped by 3 bases and J by 1 base; unmatched bases: 12. Germline V gene lookup returns CDR1 DFQATT and CDR2 SNEGSKA (reference sequence). Here the CDR3 DNA reads TGCAGTGCTAGGGGCTTCAGACAGGGGGGAATTAACTATGGCTACACCTTC. Translation: CSARGFRQGGINYGYTF.

This chain links TRBV7-8 with TRBJ1-2; TRBD1 might be the D (5 bases). Germline-derived CDR1 and CDR2 are SGHVS and FQNEAQ. V gave up 5 bases and J gave up 4 bases, with 20 bases separating them. This CDR3 region has 16 residues. The CDR3 loop reads CASSHARDAAGYGYTF. CDR3 nucleotides: TGTGCCAGCAGCCACGCCCGGGACGCCGCTGGCTATGGCTACACCTTC.

A few counts support this clonotype. V usage is TRBV20-1 and J usage is TRBJ2-2; D tentatively fits TRBD1 or TRBD2 (5 bases each). CDR1 DFQATT and CDR2 SNEGSKA come from the germline V gene (reference sequence). The ends were cut back, 1 base at V and 9 bases at J, with 21 bases in the middle. This CDR3 is built from 16 residues. The CDR3 sequence: CSARVSSPGSEWELFF. CDR3 DNA sequence: TGCAGTGCTAGAGTTTCTAGCCCAGGGAGTGAATGGGAGCTGTTTTTT.

Written as DNA, the CDR3 is TGTGCCAGCAGGGAACAGGGGCGTGACTATGGCTACACCTTC. It specifies CASREQGRDYGYTF. The rearrangement joins TRBV12-3 or TRBV12-4 to TRBJ1-2; 7 bases are shared with TRBD1. The CDR3 runs to 14 residues. V lost 6 bases to trimming and J lost 3 bases; unmatched junction nucleotides: 7.

For this clonotype: One end of the junction varies from germline; a read error may be responsible. V and J are TRBV27 and TRBJ1-2; D is perhaps TRBD1 (6 bases). CDR1 is MNHEY, CDR2 SMNVEV, per germline (reference sequence). The length of the CDR3 is 13 residues. This CDR3 is CVSSLARGYGYTF. Written as DNA, the CDR3 is TGTGTCAGCAGTTTAGCCAGGGGCTATGGCTACACCTTC.

CDR3 sequence (DNA): TGTGCCAGCAGACAGACAGGGTCCTCCTACGAGCAGTACTTC. Encoded protein: CASRQTGSSYEQYF. V usage is TRBV3-1 and J usage is TRBJ2-7, with TRBD1 matching 7 bases. The CDR3 consists of 14 residues. CDR1 is LGHDT and CDR2 is YNNKEL in the germline V gene (reference sequence). The V and J ends lost 6 bases and 0 bases, in that order; junction bases with no gene match: 5.

The V and J genes are TRBV20-1 and TRBJ2-2, with D uncertain. In germline, CDR1 is DFQATT, CDR2 SNEGSKA (reference sequence). CDR3 length: 14 amino acids. V lost 0 bases to trimming and J lost 5 bases, with 10 bases between them. The CDR3 coding sequence is TGCAGTGCTAGAGATCCGTACGGGACCGGGGAGCTGTTTTTT. Translation: CSARDPYGTGELFF.

The chain employs TRBV20-1 and TRBJ2-2, with D possibly TRBD2 on 5 matching bases. The CDR3 contains 13 residues. The germline CDR1 and CDR2 sequences are DFQATT and SNEGSKA (reference sequence). Trimming stripped 3 bases from V and 3 bases from J, with 8 bases between. The CDR3 DNA is TGCAGTGCTAGTTGGCGGGACACCGGGGAGCTGTTTTTT. Protein sequence: CSASWRDTGELFF.

V usage is TRBV20-1 and J usage is TRBJ2-3; possible D gene TRBD2, 6 bases. From germline, CDR1 is DFQATT and CDR2 SNEGSKA (reference sequence). The CDR3 extends over 15 amino acids. The V and J ends lost 0 bases and 2 bases respectively, with 12 bases between them. The CDR3 region has the DNA TGCAGTGCTAGAGATCAAGGGAGGAACACAGATACGCAGTATTTT. This codes for CSARDQGRNTDTQYF.

The V and J genes are TRBV6-5 and TRBJ1-1, with 7 bases identical to TRBD1. V lost 4 bases, J lost 3 bases, and 11 bases stayed unmatched. There are 16 residues in the CDR3. Per germline, CDR1 MNHEY and CDR2 SVGAGI. The CDR3 loop is CASSSRPQGYYTEAFF. DNA for the CDR3: TGTGCCAGCAGTTCACGCCCACAGGGGTATTACACTGAAGCTTTCTTT.

A few counts support this clonotype. The V and J genes are TRBV21-1 and TRBJ2-1; the table calls TRBD2, which could not be checked here. TRBV21-1 is listed as a pseudogene. The CDR3 runs to 16 residues. The CDR3 is CASSSQTSIPYNEQFF. Written as DNA, the CDR3 is TGTGCCAGCAGCTCCCAGACTAGCATCCCCTACAATGAGCAGTTCTTC.

The V call is TRBV6-5, the J call TRBJ1-2; 8 bases line up with TRBD1. From germline, CDR1 is MNHEY and CDR2 SVGAGI. V lost 0 bases, J lost 6 bases, and 3 bases stayed unmatched. This CDR3 region has 14 residues. This chain's CDR3 is CASSYSDRADGYTF. The CDR3 bases are TGTGCCAGCAGTTACTCGGACAGGGCGGATGGCTACACCTTC.

This clonotype showed up just a few times. V usage is TRBV20-1 and J usage is TRBJ1-1; the D gene is possibly TRBD1 (5 bases). V lost 3 bases, J lost 1 base, and 6 bases lay in between. There are 12 residues in the CDR3. Germline CDR1 DFQATT, CDR2 SNEGSKA (reference sequence). CDR3 in DNA: TGCAGTGCTAGCACAGGGAACACTGAAGCTTTCTTT. It translates to CSASTGNTEAFF.

This clonotype was found once. V usage is TRBV30 and J usage is TRBJ1-1; D possibly corresponds to TRBD1 (5 bases). This CDR3 has 13 amino acids. Deletions cut 1 base from V and 2 bases from J, with 8 bases between. CDR1 and CDR2 (germline): GTSNPN, SVGIG (reference sequence). CDR3 protein: CAWSEGINTEAFF. CDR3 DNA: TGTGCCTGGAGTGAGGGGATTAACACTGAAGCTTTCTTT.

The chain joins TRBV27 to TRBJ2-5, with TRBD1 matching over 8 bases. The ends lost 6 bases at V and 4 bases at J; junction bases unmatched: 10. CDR1 and CDR2 (germline): MNHEY, SMNVEV (reference sequence). This CDR3 has 15 residues. The CDR3 nucleotides are TGTGCCAGCAGCCACCGGACAGGGTGGCGAGAGACCCAGTACTTC. Translating gives CASSHRTGWRETQYF.